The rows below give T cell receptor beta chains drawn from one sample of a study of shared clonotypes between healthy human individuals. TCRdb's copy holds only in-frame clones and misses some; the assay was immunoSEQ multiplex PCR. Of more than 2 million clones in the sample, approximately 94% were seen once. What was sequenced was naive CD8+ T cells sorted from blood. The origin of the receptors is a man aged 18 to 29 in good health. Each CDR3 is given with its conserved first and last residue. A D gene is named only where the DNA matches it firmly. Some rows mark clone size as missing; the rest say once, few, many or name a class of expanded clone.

cdr3_aa: CASSQALVAGELFF
cdr3_nt: TGCGCCAGCAGCCAAGCACTAGTGGCCGGGGAGCTGTTTTTT
clone_size: NA
d_call: NA
v_call: TRBV4-1
j_call: TRBJ2-2

cdr3_aa: CASSLGTAIQSHDGYTF
cdr3_nt: TGCGCCAGCAGCTTGGGTACGGCAATCCAAAGTCATGATGGCTACACCTTC
clone_size: NA
d_call: NA
v_call: TRBV5-1
j_call: TRBJ1-2

cdr3_aa: CASSFGMGSYEQYF
cdr3_nt: TGTGCTAGCAGCTTCGGGATGGGATCCTACGAGCAGTACTTC
clone_size: NA
d_call: NA
v_call: TRBV7-7
j_call: TRBJ2-7

cdr3_aa: CASRLGGPAGEQFF
cdr3_nt: TGTGCCAGCAGGTTGGGAGGCCCCGCGGGTGAGCAGTTCTTC
clone_size: NA
d_call: NA
v_call: TRBV13
j_call: TRBJ2-1

cdr3_aa: CASSTVEREATGELFF
cdr3_nt: TGTGCCAGCAGCACAGTCGAGCGGGAAGCCACCGGGGAGCTGTTTTTT
clone_size: NA
d_call: TRBD2
v_call: TRBV13
j_call: TRBJ2-2

cdr3_aa: CAWGGSGFGADTQYF
cdr3_nt: TGTGCCTGGGGGGGCTCCGGGTTCGGGGCAGATACGCAGTATTTT
clone_size: NA
d_call: NA
v_call: TRBV30
j_call: TRBJ2-3

cdr3_aa: CSVDGGSTFF
cdr3_nt: TGCAGCGTTGATGGGGGGTCAACTTTCTTT
clone_size: NA
d_call: NA
v_call: TRBV29-1
j_call: TRBJ1-1

cdr3_aa: CACSGRGSEKLFF
cdr3_nt: TGTGCCTGCTCGGGGCGGGGTTCTGAAAAACTGTTTTTT
clone_size: NA
d_call: NA
v_call: TRBV27
j_call: TRBJ1-4

cdr3_aa: CASSLGQTYEQYF
cdr3_nt: TGTGCCAGCAGCCTGGGACAGACCTACGAGCAGTACTTC
clone_size: NA
d_call: TRBD1
v_call: TRBV9
j_call: TRBJ2-7

cdr3_aa: CASSRPDYNEQFF
cdr3_nt: TGTGCCAGCAGTCGGCCTGACTACAATGAGCAGTTCTTC
clone_size: once
d_call: NA
v_call: TRBV11-2
j_call: TRBJ2-1

cdr3_aa: CASSLRGQAPHNEQFF
cdr3_nt: TGCGCCAGCAGCTTAAGGGGACAGGCACCCCACAATGAGCAGTTCTTC
clone_size: once
d_call: TRBD1
v_call: TRBV5-1
j_call: TRBJ2-1

cdr3_aa: CASSWDRTNTEAFF
cdr3_nt: TGCGCCAGCAGCTGGGACAGGACGAACACTGAAGCTTTCTTT
clone_size: NA
d_call: TRBD1
v_call: TRBV5-1
j_call: TRBJ1-1

cdr3_aa: CASRTTGTYEQYF
cdr3_nt: TGTGCCAGTAGGACGACAGGGACCTACGAGCAGTACTTC
clone_size: NA
d_call: TRBD1
v_call: TRBV19
j_call: TRBJ2-7

cdr3_aa: CASSPEGGSSYEQYF
cdr3_nt: TGTGCCAGCAGCCCGGAGGGGGGCAGCTCCTACGAGCAGTACTTC
clone_size: NA
d_call: NA
v_call: TRBV27
j_call: TRBJ2-7

cdr3_aa: CASSLTGQGISEQYF
cdr3_nt: TGCGCCAGCAGCCTAACTGGACAGGGGATCTCCGAGCAGTACTTC
clone_size: NA
d_call: TRBD1
v_call: TRBV5-1
j_call: TRBJ2-7

cdr3_aa: CASSVGGTLAYEQYF
cdr3_nt: TGTGCCAGCAGCGTAGGCGGGACCCTGGCCTACGAGCAGTACTTC
clone_size: NA
d_call: NA
v_call: TRBV9
j_call: TRBJ2-7

cdr3_aa: CASSFRLAGSYEQYF
cdr3_nt: TGTGCCAGCAGCTTCAGACTAGCGGGGTCCTACGAGCAGTACTTC
clone_size: NA
d_call: TRBD2
v_call: TRBV7-2
j_call: TRBJ2-7

cdr3_aa: CASSPAGAGYGYTF
cdr3_nt: TGTGCCAGTAGCCCAGCGGGCGCGGGGTATGGCTACACCTTC
clone_size: NA
d_call: NA
v_call: TRBV19
j_call: TRBJ1-2

cdr3_aa: CASSPGGQGSYEQYF
cdr3_nt: TGTGCCAGCAGCCCCGGGGGACAGGGGTCCTACGAGCAGTACTTC
clone_size: once
d_call: TRBD1
v_call: TRBV7-9
j_call: TRBJ2-7

cdr3_aa: CASSLEDGGTYEQYF
cdr3_nt: TGTGCCAGCAGCTTAGAAGACGGCGGTACCTACGAGCAGTACTTC
clone_size: NA
d_call: NA
v_call: TRBV7-9
j_call: TRBJ2-7

cdr3_aa: CASSLSGGSYEQYF
cdr3_nt: TGTGCCAGCAGTTTATCCGGCGGCTCCTACGAGCAGTACTTC
clone_size: NA
d_call: NA
v_call: TRBV28
j_call: TRBJ2-7

cdr3_aa: CAISGGTVISSGELFF
cdr3_nt: TGTGCCATCAGTGGAGGGACAGTAATTAGCTCCGGGGAGCTGTTTTTT
clone_size: NA
d_call: TRBD1
v_call: TRBV10-3
j_call: TRBJ2-2

cdr3_aa: CASSLVPDSPGWQFF
cdr3_nt: TGCGCCAGCAGCTTGGTCCCGGACTCACCTGGATGGCAGTTCTTC
clone_size: NA
d_call: NA
v_call: TRBV5-1
j_call: TRBJ2-1

cdr3_aa: CASSILDEQYF
cdr3_nt: TGTGCCAGCAGTATTCTAGACGAGCAGTACTTC
clone_size: NA
d_call: NA
v_call: TRBV5-4
j_call: TRBJ2-7

cdr3_aa: CASSFGTYNEQFF
cdr3_nt: TGTGCCAGCAGTTTCGGAACCTACAATGAGCAGTTCTTC
clone_size: NA
d_call: NA
v_call: TRBV27
j_call: TRBJ2-1

cdr3_aa: CASSEGGDNSPLHF
cdr3_nt: TGCGCCAGCAGTGAGGGGGGGGATAATTCACCCCTCCACTTT
clone_size: NA
d_call: NA
v_call: TRBV10-2
j_call: TRBJ1-6

cdr3_aa: CASSLLLAGDVGQFF
cdr3_nt: TGTGCCAGCAGCTTACTACTAGCGGGAGACGTCGGGCAGTTCTTC
clone_size: once
d_call: TRBD2
v_call: TRBV7-6
j_call: TRBJ2-1

cdr3_aa: CASSQGTGKYTEAFF
cdr3_nt: TGCGCCAGCAGCCAGGGGACAGGGAAATACACTGAAGCTTTCTTT
clone_size: NA
d_call: TRBD1
v_call: TRBV4-1
j_call: TRBJ1-1

cdr3_aa: CASSLGPYGYTF
cdr3_nt: TGCGCCAGCAGCTTGGGACCTTATGGCTACACCTTC
clone_size: NA
d_call: NA
v_call: TRBV5-1
j_call: TRBJ1-2

cdr3_aa: CASSLGNSGFYEQYF
cdr3_nt: TGTGCCAGCAGCTTGGGGAATAGCGGGTTCTACGAGCAGTACTTC
clone_size: NA
d_call: TRBD2
v_call: TRBV7-2
j_call: TRBJ2-7

cdr3_aa: CASSPEGRLNEKLFF
cdr3_nt: TGTGCCAGCAGCCCGGAGGGCAGACTAAATGAAAAACTGTTTTTT
clone_size: NA
d_call: NA
v_call: TRBV9
j_call: TRBJ1-4

cdr3_aa: CASSQYETGPYNSPLHF
cdr3_nt: TGTGCCAGCAGCCAGTACGAGACAGGGCCCTATAATTCACCCCTCCACTTT
clone_size: once
d_call: TRBD1
v_call: TRBV5-5
j_call: TRBJ1-6

cdr3_aa: CASSFSPGSTGELFF
cdr3_nt: TGTGCCAGCAGTTTTTCCCCAGGGTCTACCGGGGAGCTGTTTTTT
clone_size: NA
d_call: NA
v_call: TRBV27
j_call: TRBJ2-2

cdr3_aa: CASSQEEGQGLYEQYF
cdr3_nt: TGTGCCAGCAGCCAAGAAGAAGGACAGGGGTTATACGAGCAGTACTTC
clone_size: NA
d_call: TRBD1
v_call: TRBV4-2
j_call: TRBJ2-7

cdr3_aa: CASSDFWGSNQPQHF
cdr3_nt: TGTGCCAGCAGTGACTTTTGGGGTAGCAATCAGCCCCAGCATTTT
clone_size: NA
d_call: NA
v_call: TRBV6-4
j_call: TRBJ1-5

cdr3_aa: CASSPFGRKDEQYF
cdr3_nt: TGTGCCAGCAGCCCCTTTGGGCGTAAGGACGAGCAGTACTTC
clone_size: NA
d_call: NA
v_call: TRBV9
j_call: TRBJ2-7

cdr3_aa: CATSRGGEGDTQYF
cdr3_nt: TGTGCCACCAGCAGGGGGGGCGAAGGAGATACGCAGTATTTT
clone_size: NA
d_call: NA
v_call: TRBV15
j_call: TRBJ2-3

cdr3_aa: CASSQTGNYEQYF
cdr3_nt: TGCGCCAGCAGCCAGACAGGGAACTACGAGCAGTACTTC
clone_size: few
d_call: TRBD1
v_call: TRBV4-1
j_call: TRBJ2-7

cdr3_aa: CASSFGTEMNTGELFF
cdr3_nt: TGTGCCAGCAGTTTTGGGACAGAAATGAACACCGGGGAGCTGTTTTTT
clone_size: NA
d_call: TRBD1
v_call: TRBV28
j_call: TRBJ2-2

cdr3_aa: CASSVGGSMNTEAFF
cdr3_nt: TGTGCCAGCAGCGTAGGGGGCAGCATGAACACTGAAGCTTTCTTT
clone_size: NA
d_call: NA
v_call: TRBV9
j_call: TRBJ1-1

cdr3_aa: CASMRTGGVPAYGYTF
cdr3_nt: TGTGCCAGCATGAGGACAGGGGGCGTCCCGGCCTATGGCTACACCTTC
clone_size: NA
d_call: TRBD1
v_call: TRBV28
j_call: TRBJ1-2

cdr3_aa: CASSGRAPGTGELFF
cdr3_nt: TGTGCCAGTAGTGGTAGGGCCCCGGGGACCGGGGAGCTGTTTTTT
clone_size: NA
d_call: NA
v_call: TRBV19
j_call: TRBJ2-2

cdr3_aa: CASSLGGEVWTHF
cdr3_nt: TGTGCCAGCAGCTTGGGTGGCGAGGTGTGGACCCACTTT
clone_size: NA
d_call: NA
v_call: TRBV5-4
j_call: TRBJ1-6

cdr3_aa: CASSQQGNNQPQHF
cdr3_nt: TGTGCCAGCAGTCAACAGGGTAACAATCAGCCCCAGCATTTT
clone_size: once
d_call: NA
v_call: TRBV7-6
j_call: TRBJ1-5

cdr3_aa: CASSPGTGKYSNQPQHF
cdr3_nt: TGCGCCAGCAGTCCCGGGACAGGGAAATATAGCAATCAGCCCCAGCATTTT
clone_size: once
d_call: TRBD1
v_call: TRBV4-1
j_call: TRBJ1-5

cdr3_aa: CSVGPEPGNTIYF
cdr3_nt: TGCAGCGTTGGCCCCGAACCTGGAAACACCATATATTTT
clone_size: NA
d_call: NA
v_call: TRBV29-1
j_call: TRBJ1-3

cdr3_aa: CAWSVQGSPLHF
cdr3_nt: TGTGCCTGGAGTGTACAGGGTTCACCCCTCCACTTT
clone_size: NA
d_call: NA
v_call: TRBV30
j_call: TRBJ1-6

cdr3_aa: CASSSVLASYEQYF
cdr3_nt: TGTGCCAGCAGCTCTGTACTAGCGAGCTACGAGCAGTACTTC
clone_size: NA
d_call: TRBD2
v_call: TRBV6-1
j_call: TRBJ2-7

cdr3_aa: CASSLGTGGFSGNTIYF
cdr3_nt: TGTGCCAGCAGCTTGGGGACAGGGGGATTCTCTGGAAACACCATATATTTT
clone_size: NA
d_call: TRBD1
v_call: TRBV7-9
j_call: TRBJ1-3

cdr3_aa: CASSYSEGMEQYF
cdr3_nt: TGTGCCAGCAGTTACTCCGAGGGCATGGAGCAGTACTTC
clone_size: NA
d_call: NA
v_call: TRBV6-5
j_call: TRBJ2-7

cdr3_aa: CASSFSRGQGHNEQFF
cdr3_nt: TGTGCCAGCAGCTTCTCCCGCGGGCAGGGACACAATGAGCAGTTCTTC
clone_size: NA
d_call: NA
v_call: TRBV11-2
j_call: TRBJ2-1

cdr3_aa: CARGNTIYF
cdr3_nt: TGTGCCAGAGGAAACACCATATATTTT
clone_size: NA
d_call: NA
v_call: TRBV7-9
j_call: TRBJ1-3

cdr3_aa: CASSLTGGTSTDTQYF
cdr3_nt: TGTGCCAGCAGCTTGACAGGGGGTACTAGCACAGATACGCAGTATTTT
clone_size: once
d_call: TRBD1
v_call: TRBV7-2
j_call: TRBJ2-3

cdr3_aa: CASSPGTGVHEQYF
cdr3_nt: TGCGCCAGCAGCCCCGGGACAGGGGTACACGAGCAGTACTTC
clone_size: NA
d_call: TRBD1
v_call: TRBV10-1
j_call: TRBJ2-7